This section outlines one TCR beta chain sequence together with its context. The antigen remains undetermined. PCR used 60 Vbeta primers and 13 Jbeta primers. Original processing methods: Among the unique TCR beta chains that a later analysis counted, about 79 million in all, roughly 10 million were shared. The protocol was immunoSEQ multiplex PCR, while the TCRdb copy is restricted to in-frame clones and leaves out a portion. The V and J calls and clone size are taken from that table; D and trimming were inferred from the DNA. The sample consists of around 150,000 clones, approximately 84% of them appearing once. The data were taken from a study of cytomegalovirus exposure and HLA in healthy donors. Study-wide results and caveats: Analyzed later, most CMV-associated TCR beta chains appeared HLA-restricted. Presence/absence analyses took donor sequencing depth as roughly uniform.

The TCR was taken from a man aged 25-45 years in good health and CMV-seropositive. Sequences were obtained from PBMCs.

The CDR3 loop is CASRQQGKVETQYF. CDR3 sequence (DNA): TGTGCCAGCAGACAACAGGGGAAGGTGGAGACCCAGTACTTC. The V and J genes are TRBV27 and TRBJ2-5, with 7 positions matching TRBD1. The CDR3 runs to 14 residues. Germline CDR1 MNHEY, CDR2 SMNVEV (reference sequence). Trimming removed 6 bases from V and 5 bases from J; junction bases left unmatched: 9.